This T cell receptor (beta chain) was retrieved from a study of blood T cell repertoires in COVID-19. Per germline, CDR1 GTSNPN and CDR2 SVGIG (reference sequence). V lost 8 bases and J lost 7; bases outside the gene matches: 11. CDR3 length: 14 amino acids. Methods used by the authors: From reference gene primer amplification, estimates of nucleated cell counts were derived. The table came from immunoSEQ multiplex PCR; TCRdb's copy has only in-frame clones and leaves some out. D and trimming come from the DNA, and the V and J calls and clone size come from that table. Here the sample spans some 380,000 clones, over 75% being singletons. In Cohort 3, a recovered donor had either two negative PCRs, clearance, or symptom resolution.

V gene TRBV30 combines with J gene TRBJ1-4, with 9 positions matching TRBD1. The specimen sequenced was PBMCs or T cells enriched from blood (not recorded which). The TCR sequence derives from a man in his thirties or forties who had recovered from COVID-19. The CDR3 DNA follows: TGTGCCGGCCAGGACAGGGGTTTCGGTGAAAAACTGTTTTTT. The encoded protein is CAGQDRGFGEKLFF.